This paragraph reports one T cell receptor (beta chain). Its antigen is unknown. An approximately 2.5 ml peripheral blood sample was drawn into PAXgene tubes per donor and stored at -80°C. Total RNA was isolated from whole blood with the PAXgene blood miRNA kit on an automated QIAcube, without T cell sorting. Peripheral blood from monozygotic twin pairs concordant or discordant for inflammatory bowel disease was subjected to deep TCRalpha and TCRbeta repertoire profiling with unique molecular barcoding. Smoking habits were recorded for all twin pairs, and each individual was classified as a current, former or never smoker. This specimen comes from a study of monozygotic twins with inflammatory bowel disease (dated by TCRdb to between 2018 and 2021). Looking at the study overall: The complete study included some 28 monozygotic twin pairs: 19 IBD-discordant Danish pairs and nine German pairs, of which four were IBD-concordant and five were IBD-discordant. The search for disease-associated traits relied mainly on comparing, within discordant pairs, IBD patients with their genetically identical healthy co-twins. Each individual had, on average, about 151 000 unique TCRalpha sequences and 181 000 unique TCRbeta sequences available for analysis. Results and caveats for the whole study, not just this receptor: Concordant and discordant twins showed no difference in repertoire similarity, possibly because of limited statistical power. Distinction between different T cell subtypes could not be achieved in the analysis. No single strong signal or clonotype linked to IBD turned up in the results, so the idea that one exists was not supported. Fewer clonotypes were shared with other individuals by IBD patients than by healthy twins, most markedly in patients showing signs of disease activity. Differing immunosuppressive treatments among patients may have added background noise and inter-individual variability to the repertoires. TCRbeta repertoire diversity, by inverse Simpson index, was decreased in IBD patients compared with their healthy co-twins.

The method behind the library was 5' RACE. Preparation of each TCR library used 3,000 to 4,000 ng of total RNA. For each sample, cDNA synthesis with SMARTScribe reverse transcriptase was split into eight separate reactions. During cDNA synthesis, unique molecular identifiers containing a 6-nucleotide sample barcode were introduced by template switching. TCRalpha and TCRbeta cDNA was amplified by two nested PCRs of around 16 and 10 cycles, with bead purification after each PCR. Before amplification, cDNA was treated with uracil DNA-glycosylase and purified using the QIAquick PCR purification kit. The second PCR was the step at which Illumina TruSeq-compatible adapters and sample-specific barcodes were added. Library quality and concentration were assessed using TapeStation and Qubit, and roughly 5.5 ng of each library was pooled. Sequencing of the pooled libraries was done on an Illumina HiSeq2500 single-index Rapid Run using custom sequencing primers and 2 x 100 bp reads. In the original analysis: MiGEC version 1.2.6 was used for UMI-based consensus assembly to correct PCR and sequencing errors. MiXCR version 2.1.1 was used for V(D)J alignment, clonotype assembly and CDR3 extraction. Normalisation of gene usage, clonotype sharing and MAIT/NKT TCR abundance was achieved by analysing the top 1000, 10 000 and 20 000 clonotypes per sample. Diversity was computed as the inverse Simpson index with the vegan R package after downsampling to 27 000 UMIs. Paired Mann-Whitney U tests were applied to discordant twin pairs, and Benjamini-Hochberg correction was used for multiple testing. Through TCRdb reprocessing, the reads give one entry per CDR3 protein sequence; DNA is omitted. These V and J calls originate from TCRdb's pipeline instead of the authors' own analysis. This sample's table contains under 150,000 distinct CDR3 sequences. The top ten clones comprise 2% to 3% of the sample.

CDR1 and CDR2 are read off the germline V gene as ENHRY and SYGVKD. CDR3 length: 16 amino acids, cysteine to phenylalanine. No DNA has been recorded. Sequencing used blood. The source of this sequence is a human donor with ulcerative colitis or Crohn's disease, or a healthy co-twin of an affected twin (not recorded which). This sequence uses TRBV10-3 and TRBJ2-7; TCRdb gives TRBD1 as the D gene, but with no DNA this cannot be confirmed. CDR3 region: CAINRDGTPSSYEQYF.